Each of the 23 T cell receptor beta chains below was sequenced from the same sample in a study of T-cell memory formation after mild COVID-19. TCRdb passed the 5' RACE reads through MiXCR, listing each CDR3 protein once. Here the sample spans roughly 130,000 distinct CDR3 sequences, approximately 16% being singletons. The sequencing sample was made of PBMCs or a T cell subset sorted from them (not recorded which). The receptors originated from an adult woman who had mild COVID-19 (a few samples of this study predate the infection). Cell type and time point are not known.

This rearrangement joins TRBV3-1 to TRBJ2-3, with 10 bases aligning to TRBD2. Germline V CDR1 and CDR2: LGHDT, YNNKEL (reference sequence). The CDR3 consists of 19 residues. V dropped 4 bases and J dropped 1; count of bases not matched to a gene: 14. CDR3 protein: CASSPVPGLATIRTDTQYF. The CDR3 DNA reads TGTGCCAGCAGCCCAGTCCCGGGACTAGCGACGATTCGCACAGATACGCAGTATTTT.

The gene calls are TRBV12-3 or TRBV12-4 and TRBJ1-5; 9 nucleotides line up with TRBD1. Trimming removed 8 bases from V and 7 bases from J; junction bases left unmatched: 9. CDR3 length equals 14 residues. CDR3 protein: CASALGTGTQPQHF. The CDR3 DNA is TGTGCCAGCGCGCTGGGGACAGGGACCCAGCCCCAGCATTTT.

V gene TRBV20-1 combines with J gene TRBJ1-4; tentative D call: TRBD1 (5 bases). Between the trimmed V and J ends, which lost 6 bases and 8 bases, there was a span of 13 bases. The CDR3 is 12 amino acids. The germline CDR1 and CDR2 sequences are DFQATT and SNEGSKA (reference sequence). The CDR3 region has the DNA TGCAGTGCGCGGGGGACGGACGAAAAACTGTTTTTT. Protein: CSARGTDEKLFF.

This clonotype has a handful of counts. This chain links TRBV3-1 with TRBJ2-1; D gene ambiguous. From germline, CDR1 is LGHDT and CDR2 YNNKEL (reference sequence). This CDR3 has 15 residues. Deletions cut 0 bases from V and 5 bases from J, with 11 bases between. The CDR3 loop is CASSQDAWGNNEQFF. The CDR3 DNA reads TGTGCCAGCAGCCAAGACGCATGGGGTAACAATGAGCAGTTCTTC.

This clonotype appeared a few times. CDR3 in amino acids: CASSLTGGEGYTF. The CDR3 nucleotides read TGTGCCAGCAGTTTAACAGGGGGCGAGGGCTACACCTTC. The J gene is TRBJ1-2, the V gene TRBV12-3 or TRBV12-4, with 9 bases matching TRBD1. V shed 2 bases, J shed 8 bases, and the junction held 3 bases outside the gene matches. This CDR3 spans 13 amino acids.

J is TRBJ1-1 and V is TRBV5-4, with 11 nucleotides matching TRBD1. The V and J ends lost 4 bases and 10 bases, in that order; junction bases with no gene match: 3. CDR1 and CDR2 (germline): SGHNT, YYREEE (reference sequence). The CDR3 is 12 residues long. CDR3 protein: CASSPGTGGAFF. CDR3 coding DNA: TGTGCCAGCAGCCCCGGGACAGGGGGAGCTTTCTTT.

This sequence joins TRBV24-1 and TRBJ2-2; D is tentatively TRBD1 or TRBD2 (5 bases each). V gave up 1 base and J gave up 2 bases, with 19 bases separating them. Germline V gene lookup returns CDR1 KGHDR and CDR2 SFDVKD. The CDR3 contains 19 residues. The CDR3 coding sequence is TGTGCCACCAGTGATTTCGTCGGGGCCGCAGGACCTAACACCGGGGAGCTGTTTTTT. It is translated as CATSDFVGAAGPNTGELFF.

V usage is TRBV6-5 and J usage is TRBJ1-1, with D perhaps TRBD1 (5 bases). Germline CDR1 and CDR2: MNHEY and SVGAGI. The CDR3 contains 15 residues. The V and J ends lost 7 bases and 0 bases respectively, with 15 bases between them. CDR3 bases: TGTGCCAGCAAGAGTGGGGCGTTCGTGAACACTGAAGCTTTCTTT. This encodes CASKSGAFVNTEAFF.

The chain joins TRBV7-8 to TRBJ1-1; a possible D gene is TRBD1 (5 bases). V lost 5 bases and J lost 9, with 16 bases in between. Germline V gives CDR1 SGHVS, CDR2 FQNEAQ. This CDR3 contains 13 residues. The CDR3 spells CASSPRQTAKAFF. The DNA for the CDR3 is TGTGCCAGCAGCCCCAGACAGACCGCGAAAGCTTTCTTT.

DNA for the CDR3: TGCGCCAGCAGCCACCGGGACTGGGGATATTATGAGCAGTTCTTC. It is translated as CASSHRDWGYYEQFF. The chain couples TRBV5-1 to TRBJ2-1; D perhaps matches TRBD2 (6 bases). Trimming removed 4 bases from V and 8 bases from J, with 19 bases in between. Germline CDR1 is SGHRS and CDR2 is YFSETQ. CDR3 length equals 15 residues.

This clonotype appeared a few times. V and J are TRBV21-1 and TRBJ2-7; TRBD2 reflects the table's D call only, with no check against the DNA. TRBV21-1 is classified as a pseudogene. This CDR3 is 18 amino acids long. The CDR3 DNA reads TGTGCCAGCAGCAAATTAGAGTCTAGCGGGGGACCTCACTACGAGCAGTACTTC. Translation: CASSKLESSGGPHYEQYF.

The chain recombines TRBV7-9 with TRBJ2-1; no clear D gene. V lost 7 bases, J lost 7 bases, and 8 bases lay in between. The germline gives CDR1 SEHNR, CDR2 FQNEAQ (reference sequence). There are 11 residues in the CDR3. The CDR3 protein is CASTNVNEQFF. The CDR3 bases are TGTGCCAGCACCAACGTAAATGAGCAGTTCTTC.

The CDR3 here is CASSRGWTSGRGTDTQYF. As DNA, the CDR3 is TGTGCCAGCAGCCGGGGGTGGACTAGCGGCAGAGGTACAGATACGCAGTATTTT. V usage is TRBV7-9 and J usage is TRBJ2-3, with 10 bases fitting TRBD2. The germline V gene has CDR1 SEHNR and CDR2 FQNEAQ (reference sequence). This CDR3 has 18 residues. V trimming: 5 bases; J trimming: 3 bases; junction bases outside the gene matches: 14.

This clonotype was seen a handful of times. The chain employs TRBV6-8 and TRBJ1-5; D unclear. Trimming pared 6 bases from V and 6 bases from J, leaving 12 bases between. CDR1 and CDR2 from the germline V gene are MNHGY and SAAAGT. This CDR3 region has 13 residues. This chain's CDR3 is CASSPAAGQPQHF. The CDR3 DNA is TGTGCCAGCAGCCCCGCGGCCGGTCAGCCCCAGCATTTT.

This clonotype has only a few counts. An end of the junction differs from the germline gene, which may be a read error. Here the CDR3 reads CASSPRVTRGYNEHFF. CDR3 DNA sequence: TGTGCCAGCTCACCCAGGGTCACTAGGGGTTACAATGAGCATTTCTTC. V gene TRBV18 combines with J gene TRBJ2-1, with D perhaps being TRBD1 or TRBD2 (5 bases each). The V gene's germline CDR1 is KGHSH and CDR2 LQKENI. The length of the CDR3 is 16 residues.

This clonotype was detected a few times. V is TRBV20-1 and J is TRBJ2-7, with 13 bases matching TRBD2. Unmatched junction bases numbered 15, after V lost 3 bases and J lost 4 bases. This CDR3 is 18 amino acids long. Germline lookup yields CDR1 DFQATT and CDR2 SNEGSKA (reference sequence). The CDR3 reads CSASGRTSGSVGVYEQYF. In DNA, the CDR3 is TGCAGTGCTAGTGGTCGGACTAGCGGGAGCGTAGGGGTATACGAGCAGTACTTC.

This clonotype was seen at least ten times. The chain carries TRBV11-2 and TRBJ2-1; D is unclear. V lost 2 bases and J 10 bases, leaving 6 bases between the germline ends. The CDR3 is 11 residues long. Per germline, CDR1 SGHAT and CDR2 FQNNGV. The CDR3 DNA reads as TGTGCCAGCAGCTTATTGCTAGAGCAGTTCTTC. As protein: CASSLLLEQFF.

The V call is TRBV15, the J call TRBJ2-2; D remains unclear. The V end was cut by 0 bases, the J end by 5 bases, with 4 bases between. The length of the CDR3 is 13 residues. Per germline, CDR1 LNHNV and CDR2 YYDKDF (reference sequence). The CDR3 nucleotides read TGTGCCACCAGCAGAGATCGAACCGGGGAGCTGTTTTTT. This gives the protein CATSRDRTGELFF.

V usage is TRBV7-8 and J usage is TRBJ1-5; no definite D call. With 5 bases removed from V and 2 bases from J, the gap between germline ends came to 13 bases. In germline, CDR1 is SGHVS, CDR2 FQNEAQ. The CDR3 sequence is 15 residues long. For the CDR3, the DNA is TGTGCCAGCAGCAATACCGGTCAGGGCAATCAGCCCCAGCATTTT. Its protein product is CASSNTGQGNQPQHF.

This clonotype has just a few counts. This chain uses TRBV7-9 with TRBJ1-5; TRBD1 is a possible D gene (5 bases). CDR3 size: 15 residues. V gave up 4 bases and J gave up 7 bases, with 17 bases separating them. Per germline, CDR1 SEHNR and CDR2 FQNEAQ (reference sequence). CDR3 loop: CASSSTGTVSQPQHF. CDR3 nucleotide sequence: TGTGCCAGCAGCTCAACGGGGACTGTAAGCCAGCCCCAGCATTTT.

The rearrangement links TRBV7-9 to TRBJ1-2; D unresolved. CDR1 is SEHNR and CDR2 is FQNEAQ in the germline V gene (reference sequence). The CDR3 sequence is 12 residues long. Trimming took 6 bases from V and 2 from J, leaving 7 bases between them. The CDR3 DNA reads TGTGCCAGCAGTAAAGAGAACTATGGCTACACCTTC. Translation gives CASSKENYGYTF. The complete variable domain, with remaining parts taken from reference TRBV7-9 and TRBJ1-2, reads DTGVSQNPRHKITKRGQNVTFRCDPISEHNRLYWYRQTLGQGPEFLTYFQNEAQLEKSRLLSDRFSAERPKGSFSTLEIQRTEQGDSAMYLCASSKENYGYTFGSGTRLTVV.

This clonotype has just a few counts. The chain links TRBV7-9 to TRBJ2-5, with TRBD1 matching over 8 bases. J gave up 0 bases and V 2 bases, and 2 bases lay outside the gene matches. The CDR3 is 15 amino acids. In germline, CDR1 is SEHNR, CDR2 FQNEAQ (reference sequence). The CDR3: CASSLSRGHQETQYF. The CDR3 nucleotides are TGTGCCAGCAGCTTAAGCAGGGGGCACCAAGAGACCCAGTACTTC.

The chain links TRBV12-3 or TRBV12-4 to TRBJ1-5, with 7 nucleotides matching TRBD1. CDR3 length: 12 amino acids. With 5 bases clipped from V and 5 bases from J, the junction kept 0 bases outside the gene matches. In DNA form, the CDR3 reads TGTGCCAGCAGTGACAGGGATCAGCCCCAGCATTTT. This encodes CASSDRDQPQHF.